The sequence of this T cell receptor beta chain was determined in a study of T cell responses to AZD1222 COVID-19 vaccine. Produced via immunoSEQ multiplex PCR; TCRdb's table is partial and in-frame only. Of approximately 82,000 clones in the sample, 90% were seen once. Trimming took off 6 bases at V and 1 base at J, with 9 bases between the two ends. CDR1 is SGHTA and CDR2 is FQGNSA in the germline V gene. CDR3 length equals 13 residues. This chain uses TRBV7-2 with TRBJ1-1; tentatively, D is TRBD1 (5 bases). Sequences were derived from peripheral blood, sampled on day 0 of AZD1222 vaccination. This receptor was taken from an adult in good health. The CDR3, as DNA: TGTGCCAGCAGTAAGGGGAGGAACACTGAAGCTTTCTTT. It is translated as CASSKGRNTEAFF.